This TCR beta chain was documented in a study of response to subunit inactivated influenza vaccine. Whole-study findings and limits: Researchers suggested that each seasonal influenza vaccination recruits few new T cells.

V lost 2 bases to trimming and J lost 6 bases, with 17 bases between them. CDR3 length: 16 amino acids. In germline, CDR1 is SGHVS, CDR2 FQNEAQ. This clonotype was counted a few times. Its antigen is undetermined. One entry per CDR3 protein results from TCRdb running MiXCR on the RT-PCR reads. The sample consists of around 200,000 distinct CDR3 sequences, approximately 8.7% of them appearing once. This receptor was obtained from a man between 45 and 60 years old who received an inactivated influenza vaccine. The starting material was non-naive T cells sorted from PBMCs, obtained on the day of vaccination. The chain couples TRBV7-8 to TRBJ2-1, with D possibly being TRBD2 (6 bases). CDR3 coding DNA: TGTGCCAGCAGCTTAAGGAGGGGAATATCGGGCAATGAGCAGTTCTTC. It encodes CASSLRRGISGNEQFF.